This T cell receptor (delta chain) was captured in a study of γδ T cells in repeated Plasmodium falciparum infection. Looking at the study overall: Donors were malaria-exposed Malian children or age- and gender-matched Australian children.

General observations from the study: Malian children's Vdelta2-negative repertoires appeared more expanded and less diverse than Australians'.

The germline V and J ends were trimmed by 5 bases and 0 bases, with 31 bases remaining between them. Germline V gene sequence: CDR1 TSWWSYY, CDR2 QGS. The CDR3 is made up of 21 amino acids. Gammadelta T cells were flow-sorted from PBMC into Vgamma9/Vdelta2+ and Vdelta2-negative populations for bulk analysis. TCRdb called clones anew from the multiplex PCR reads with CATT. The sample records 80,000 to 95,000 delta-chain clones, 1.4% to 1.5% being singletons. Concerning this clone itself: Its specificity is unknown. This likely came from a read error, as a far larger clone is one base away. The same CDR3 can be traced to other DNA sequences in this sample.

This receptor was identified in a pool of human donors (malaria-infected and uninfected, not separated). The V gene is TRDV1, the J gene TRDJ1; no definite D call. Sequencing input: gamma-delta T cells from blood. CDR3 residues: CALGNTYGWCGKRLYTDKLIF. The DNA for the CDR3 is TGTGCTCTTGGGAACACTTACGGTTGGTGTGGAAAACGCCTCTACACCGATAAACTCATCTTT.